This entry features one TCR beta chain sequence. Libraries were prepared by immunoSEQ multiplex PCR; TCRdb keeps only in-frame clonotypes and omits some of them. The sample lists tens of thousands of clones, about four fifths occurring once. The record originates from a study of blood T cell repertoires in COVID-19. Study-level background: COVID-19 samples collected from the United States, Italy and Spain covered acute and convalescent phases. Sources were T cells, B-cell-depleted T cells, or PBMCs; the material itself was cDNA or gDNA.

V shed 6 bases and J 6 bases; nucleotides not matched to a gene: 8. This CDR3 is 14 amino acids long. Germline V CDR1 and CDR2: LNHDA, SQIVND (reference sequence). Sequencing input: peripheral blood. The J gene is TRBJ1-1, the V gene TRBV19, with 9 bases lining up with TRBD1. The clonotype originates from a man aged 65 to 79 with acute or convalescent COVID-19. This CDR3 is CASRVDRGIAEAFF. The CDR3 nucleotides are TGTGCCAGTAGGGTAGACAGGGGGATCGCTGAAGCTTTCTTT.